This TCR beta chain was captured by sequencing in a study of blood T cells in healthy people across ages. Study information: The template switching approach captured approximately one barcoded beta molecule for every two T cells.

Germline V CDR1 and CDR2: PRHDT, FYEKMQ (reference sequence). Trimming took off 4 bases at V and 8 bases at J, with 15 bases between the two ends. This CDR3 comprises 14 residues. Study-level points and caveats: The long-lived group displayed more naive CD4+ cells, plus higher diversity, than the aged donors did.

Concerning this clonotype: No antigen is known for it.

The authors ran a second PCR of roughly 7 to 11 cycles using a sample-barcoded 5' primer and a J-beta primer mix. All cDNA molecules were each tagged by a template-switch adaptor with 12 random nucleotides. There were at least 3 million CDR3-containing paired-end reads obtained from each sample. One entry per CDR3 protein, called by TCRdb with MiXCR from the 5' RACE reads. Here the sample spans nearly 800,000 distinct CDR3 sequences, about 61% being singletons. The chain recombines TRBV13 with TRBJ2-1; D gene unclear. The material sequenced was blood. The clonotype was recovered from a man in his forties in good health. The CDR3: CASSYRTTSDEQFF. The CDR3, as DNA: TGTGCCAGCAGCTACCGGACCACGTCCGATGAGCAGTTCTTC.